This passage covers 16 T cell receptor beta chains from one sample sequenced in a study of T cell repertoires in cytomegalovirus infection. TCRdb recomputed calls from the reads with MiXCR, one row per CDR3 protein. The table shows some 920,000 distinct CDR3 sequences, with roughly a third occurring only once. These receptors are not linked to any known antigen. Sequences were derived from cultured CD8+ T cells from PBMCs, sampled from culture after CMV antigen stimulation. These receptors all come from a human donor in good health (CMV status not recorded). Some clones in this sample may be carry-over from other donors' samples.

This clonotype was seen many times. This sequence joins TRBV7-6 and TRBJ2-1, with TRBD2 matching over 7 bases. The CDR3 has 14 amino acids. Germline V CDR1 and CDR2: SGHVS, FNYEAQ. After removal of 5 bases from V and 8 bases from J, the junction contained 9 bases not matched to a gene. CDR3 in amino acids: CASSPRGLEDEQFF. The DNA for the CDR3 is TGTGCCAGCAGCCCCCGAGGACTAGAAGATGAGCAGTTCTTC. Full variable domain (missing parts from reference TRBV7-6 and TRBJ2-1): GAGVSQSPRYKVTKRGQDVALRCDPISGHVSLYWYRQALGQGPEFLTYFNYEAQQDKSGLPNDRFSAERPEGSISTLTIQRTEQRDSAMYRCASSPRGLEDEQFFGPGTRLTVL.

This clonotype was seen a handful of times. The CDR3 loop is CASSFSRQGYEQYV. The CDR3, as DNA: TGTGCCAGCAGTTTCTCTCGACAGGGCTACGAGCAGTACGTC. The chain uses TRBV27 and TRBJ2-7; 7 nucleotides line up with TRBD1. CDR1 and CDR2 (germline): MNHEY, SMNVEV (reference sequence). V lost 3 bases, J lost 3 bases, and 5 bases stayed unmatched. The CDR3 is made up of 14 amino acids.

The CDR3 loop reads CASSLGQARRHTGELFF. CDR3 DNA: TGTGCCAGCAGCTTAGGCCAGGCTAGGAGGCACACCGGGGAGCTGTTTTTT. J is TRBJ2-2 and V is TRBV13; TRBD2 might be the D (5 bases). The V and J ends lost 0 bases and 3 bases respectively, with 14 bases between them. Germline V gene lookup returns CDR1 PRHDT and CDR2 FYEKMQ (reference sequence). The CDR3 extends over 17 amino acids. The entire variable domain, with the rest obtained from reference TRBV13 and TRBJ2-2, is as follows: AAGVIQSPRHLIKEKRETATLKCYPIPRHDTVYWYQQGPGQDPQFLISFYEKMQSDKGSIPDRFSAQQFSDYHSELNMSSLELGDSALYFCASSLGQARRHTGELFFGEGSRLTVL.

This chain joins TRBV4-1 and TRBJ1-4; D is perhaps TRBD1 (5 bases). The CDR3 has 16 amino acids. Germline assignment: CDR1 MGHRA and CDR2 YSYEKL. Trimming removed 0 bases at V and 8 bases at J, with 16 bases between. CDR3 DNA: TGCGCCAGCAGCCAAGATCATACTCTGGGGCGAGAAAAACTGTTTTTT. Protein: CASSQDHTLGREKLFF.

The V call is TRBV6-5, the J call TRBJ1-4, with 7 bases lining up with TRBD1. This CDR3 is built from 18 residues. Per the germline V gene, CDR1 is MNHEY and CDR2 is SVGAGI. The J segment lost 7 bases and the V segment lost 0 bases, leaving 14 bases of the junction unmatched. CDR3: CASSYSSFWDSKGEKLFF. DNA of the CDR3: TGTGCCAGCAGTTACTCGAGTTTCTGGGACAGTAAAGGTGAAAAACTGTTTTTT.

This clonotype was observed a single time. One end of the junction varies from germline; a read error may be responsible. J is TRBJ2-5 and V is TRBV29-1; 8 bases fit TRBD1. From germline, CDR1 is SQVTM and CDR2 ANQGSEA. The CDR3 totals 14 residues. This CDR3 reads CGVEGQDLQETQYF. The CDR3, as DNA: TGCGGCGTTGAGGGACAGGACCTTCAAGAGACCCAGTACTTC.

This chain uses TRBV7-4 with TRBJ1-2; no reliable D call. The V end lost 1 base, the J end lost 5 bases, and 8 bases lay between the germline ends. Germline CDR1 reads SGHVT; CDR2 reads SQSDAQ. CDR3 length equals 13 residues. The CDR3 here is CASSLERIYGYTF. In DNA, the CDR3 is TGTGCCAGCAGCTTAGAACGGATTTATGGCTACACCTTC.

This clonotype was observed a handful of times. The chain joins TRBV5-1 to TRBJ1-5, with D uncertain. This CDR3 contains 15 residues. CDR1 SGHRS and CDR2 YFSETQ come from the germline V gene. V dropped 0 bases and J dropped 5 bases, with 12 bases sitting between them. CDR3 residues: CASSLGYGQHQPQHF. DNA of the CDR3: TGCGCCAGCAGCTTGGGGTATGGCCAGCATCAGCCCCAGCATTTT.

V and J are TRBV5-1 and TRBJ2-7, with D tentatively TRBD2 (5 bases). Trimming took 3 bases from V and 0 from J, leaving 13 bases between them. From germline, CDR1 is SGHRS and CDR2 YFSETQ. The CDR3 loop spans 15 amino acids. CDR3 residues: CASSSLTRDSYEQYF. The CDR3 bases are TGCGCCAGCAGCTCACTTACCCGGGACTCCTACGAGCAGTACTTC.

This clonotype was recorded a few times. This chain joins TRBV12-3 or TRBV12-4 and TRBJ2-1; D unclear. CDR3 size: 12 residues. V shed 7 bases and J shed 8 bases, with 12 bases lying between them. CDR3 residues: CASTSPSDEQFF. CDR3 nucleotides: TGTGCCAGCACTTCGCCGAGTGATGAGCAGTTCTTC.

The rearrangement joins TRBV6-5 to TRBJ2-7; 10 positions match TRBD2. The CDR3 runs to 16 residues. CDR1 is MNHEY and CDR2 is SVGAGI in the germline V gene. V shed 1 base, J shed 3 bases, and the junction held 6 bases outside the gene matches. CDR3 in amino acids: CASSYLLAGGNYEQYF. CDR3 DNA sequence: TGTGCCAGCAGTTACTTATTAGCGGGGGGAAACTACGAGCAGTACTTC.

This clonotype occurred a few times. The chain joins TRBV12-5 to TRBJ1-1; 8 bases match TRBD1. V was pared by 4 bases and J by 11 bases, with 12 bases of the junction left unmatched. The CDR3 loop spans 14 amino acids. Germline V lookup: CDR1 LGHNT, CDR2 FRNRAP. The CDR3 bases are TGTGCTAGTGGTTCTACCGGACAGGGCATGGTTGCTTTCTTT. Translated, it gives CASGSTGQGMVAFF.

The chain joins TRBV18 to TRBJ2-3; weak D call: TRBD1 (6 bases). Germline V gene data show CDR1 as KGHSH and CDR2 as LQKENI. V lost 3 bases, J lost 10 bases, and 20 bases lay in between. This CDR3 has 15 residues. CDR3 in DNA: TGTGCCAGCTCACCTGCCCCAGGGGCTGCCTCTCCGCAGTATTTT. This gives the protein CASSPAPGAASPQYF.

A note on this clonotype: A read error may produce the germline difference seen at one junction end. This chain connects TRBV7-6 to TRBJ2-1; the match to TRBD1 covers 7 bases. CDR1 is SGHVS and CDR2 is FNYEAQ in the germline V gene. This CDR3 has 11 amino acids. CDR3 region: CVSSLGGEQFF. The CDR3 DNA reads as TGTGTCAGCAGCTTAGGGGGCGAGCAGTTCTTC.

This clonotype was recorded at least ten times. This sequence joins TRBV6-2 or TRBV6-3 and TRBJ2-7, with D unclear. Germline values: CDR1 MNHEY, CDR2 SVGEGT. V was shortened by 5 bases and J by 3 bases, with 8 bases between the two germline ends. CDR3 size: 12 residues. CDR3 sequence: CASSRDDYEQYF. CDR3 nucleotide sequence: TGTGCCAGCAGTCGTGACGACTACGAGCAGTACTTC.

For the CDR3, the DNA is TGTGCCAGCAGTTCCCCTCTCGGACAGGGCGGCTTCGATTCACCCCTCCACTTT. Amino acids: CASSSPLGQGGFDSPLHF. The rearrangement joins TRBV27 to TRBJ1-6; 8 bases align to TRBD1. With 4 bases clipped from V and 8 bases from J, the junction kept 16 bases outside the gene matches. Germline CDR1 reads MNHEY; CDR2 reads SMNVEV (reference sequence). The CDR3 is 18 residues long.